Given below is one T cell receptor (beta chain) in context. This record comes from a study of naive and memory T cell subsets. The ends were cut back, 2 bases at V and 2 bases at J, with 11 bases in the middle. From germline, CDR1 is SGHRS and CDR2 YFSETQ. The CDR3 contains 14 residues. Cells stained for CD3, CD4, CD8, CD45RA and CD27 were sorted into four subsets. An equimolar mix of two oligonucleotides served as the beta constant-region primer for TRBC1 and TRBC2. Four rounds of PCR amplified the ligated cDNA using nested alpha and beta constant-region primers plus SP2. TCRdb fed the UMI-ligation and nested PCR reads into MiXCR, producing one record per CDR3 protein. The data hold 6,500 to 9,500 distinct CDR3 sequences, with 28% observed a single time.

This TCR was sampled from a human donor in good health. The chain carries TRBV5-1 and TRBJ2-7; D remains ambiguous. Sequencing used CD8+ TEMRA cells from blood. Subset defined: effector memory re-expressing CD45RA, CD45RA+ CD27-. CDR3: CASSFETRAYEQYF. The DNA for the CDR3 is TGCGCCAGCAGCTTTGAGACCAGAGCCTACGAGCAGTACTTC.